This entry describes one T cell receptor beta chain. Sequencing was at deep level. Method: immunoSEQ multiplex PCR; TCRdb's copy keeps in-frame clones and lacks some. The repertoire has 1.4 million to 1.5 million clones, roughly 96% of them found once; the top ten carry roughly 1.2%. This sample was taken from a study of shared clonotypes between healthy human individuals. Across the study: Used for every donor were three CD4 naive, three CD4 memory, two CD8 naive and one CD8 memory plate.

The germline gives CDR1 SGHNT, CDR2 YENEEA. The CDR3 spans 14 residues. V lost 4 bases, J lost 4 bases, and 3 bases stayed unmatched. The study enrolled healthy HIV-negative adults without recent acute infections or vaccinations as donors. The authors divided CD4+ cells into CD45RA+ naive and CD45RA-negative memory subsets. The rearrangement uses TRBV11-3 and TRBJ2-2; 7 bases line up with TRBD1. The TCR comes from a man aged 25-45 years in good health. The sequenced sample consisted of naive CD4+ T cells sorted from blood. Noted subset: CD45RA+ positively selected. CDR3 sequence: CASSYRGGTGELFF. In DNA form, the CDR3 reads TGTGCCAGCAGCTACAGGGGTGGCACCGGGGAGCTGTTTTTT.